Below, one T cell receptor beta chain is given with its context. The sample belongs to a study of early T cells in non-severe SARS-CoV-2 infection. Tagging with unique molecular identifiers was applied to individual cDNA molecules. TCRdb passed the 5' RACE reads through MiXCR, listing each CDR3 protein once. The sample contains some 30,000 distinct CDR3 sequences, around 7% of which appear only once. The receptor comes from an adult who was a healthcare worker with PCR-confirmed SARS-CoV-2 infection or an uninfected control (not recorded which). Sequencing input: whole blood.

As DNA, the CDR3 is TGTGCCAGCAGCTTAGCCCCCATCGGGACAGCTATGGCTTACACCTTC. Its protein is CASSLAPIGTAMAYTF. The chain couples TRBV7-2 to TRBJ1-2, with 7 bases that match TRBD1. CDR1 and CDR2 (germline): SGHTA, FQGNSA. V lost 0 bases to trimming and J lost 11 bases; unmatched junction nucleotides: 15. The CDR3 runs to 16 residues.